Shown below are 28 T cell receptor delta chains from a single sample sequenced in a study of gamma-delta T cells after stem cell transplantation. TCRdb ran CATT on the RT-PCR reads. The table records about 2,100 delta-chain clones, 1% to 1.3% of them present only once. Sequences were obtained from gamma-delta T cells. These receptor sequences come from a human donor. It is not recorded whose cells these are; they may come from a transplant donor.

Within the sample, this clone is medium-sized (0.01 to 0.1%). This may be a read error: a much more frequent sequence differs by one nucleotide. Other DNA sequences in this sample translate to the same CDR3. V is TRDV2 and J is TRDJ3; 7 nucleotides align to TRDD3. The germline CDR1 and CDR2 sequences are GEAIGNYY and EKD. The CDR3 has 20 residues. The CDR3 region is CACDPAGGSHSSWDTRQMFF. As DNA, the CDR3 is TGTGCCTGTGACCCTGCTGGGGGTTCTCATAGCTCCTGGGACACCCGACAGATGTTCTTC.

This clone counts as large (0.1 to 1%). This chain joins TRDV2 and TRDJ1; 8 nucleotides agree with TRDD3. This CDR3 contains 16 residues. The V gene's germline CDR1 is GEAIGNYY and CDR2 EKD. V lost 7 bases to trimming and J lost 2 bases; unmatched junction nucleotides: 14. CDR3 sequence: CACFPLGDLGTDKLIF. DNA for the CDR3: TGTGCCTGCTTCCCTTTGGGGGATCTAGGAACCGATAAACTCATCTTT.

In DNA form, the CDR3 reads TGTGCCTGTGACACCCTGGGGGATAGTTCCTGGGACACCCGACAGATGTTTTTC. Translated: CACDTLGDSSWDTRQMFF. The chain combines TRDV2 with TRDJ3; 10 nucleotides line up with TRDD3. CDR1 is GEAIGNYY, CDR2 EKD, per germline. This CDR3 has 18 amino acids. Unmatched junction bases numbered 2, after V lost 0 bases and J lost 1 base.

In the case of this clone: The protein that TCRdb holds for this DNA derives from a much larger clone and differs from the translated DNA at residue 8, which likely indicates a read error; the protein shown here is translated from the DNA. The chain combines TRDV2 with TRDJ1; maybe TRDD3 (5 bases). This CDR3 comprises 17 residues. V lost 0 bases to trimming and J lost 0 bases, with 16 bases between them. CDR1 and CDR2 (germline): GEAIGNYY, EKD. CDR3 bases: TGTGCCTGTGACACCGTAGGTGAGGGATTAGACACCGATAAACTCATCTTT. Amino acids: CACDTVGEGLDTDKLIF.

This clone has just a few counts. Possible read error: a much larger clone is one base away. The sample carries other DNA sequences with the same CDR3. The CDR3 DNA is TGTGCCTGTGACACCCTACGTACTGGGGGATACCTTTCCGATAAACTCATCTTC. It specifies CACDTLRTGGYLSDKLIF. The genes are TRDV2 and TRDJ1; 12 bases agree with TRDD3. Germline loops: CDR1 GEAIGNYY, CDR2 EKD. This CDR3 has 18 amino acids.

About this clone itself: With only one base between it and a far larger clone, this is likely a read error. CDR3: CACDTMSLGDTECTDKLIF. The CDR3 nucleotides read TGTGCCTGTGACACCATGAGTCTGGGGGATACGGAGTGCACCGATAAACTCATCTTT. This rearrangement joins TRDV2 to TRDJ1; 12 bases map to TRDD3. This CDR3 contains 19 residues. Germline-derived CDR1 and CDR2 are GEAIGNYY and EKD. V gave up 0 bases and J gave up 1 base; unmatched junction bases: 11.

This clone came up a few times. The rearrangement joins TRDV2 to TRDJ1; 8 bases map to TRDD3. Trimming took 3 bases from V and 0 from J; bases not matched to a gene: 11. Germline-derived CDR1 and CDR2 are GEAIGNYY and EKD. CDR3 size: 17 residues. The chain's CDR3 is CACDSLLGVRDTDKLIF. The CDR3 DNA sequence: TGTGCCTGTGACTCCTTACTGGGGGTAAGGGACACCGATAAACTCATCTTT.

About this clone: One base separates it from a far larger clone, so it is likely a read error. V is TRDV2 and J is TRDJ1; 13 bases are shared with TRDD3. Germline V gives CDR1 GEAIGNYY, CDR2 EKD. The CDR3 spans 17 residues. Unmatched junction bases numbered 7, after V lost 0 bases and J lost 4 bases. This chain's CDR3 is CACDTLSTGGYDDKLIF. In DNA form, the CDR3 reads TGTGCCTGTGACACCTTGAGTACTGGGGGATACGACGATAAACTCATCTTT.

This clone was observed a handful of times. TCRdb's entry gives the protein of a much larger clone, which mismatches this DNA's translation at residue 4, likely from a read error; the protein reported here is translated from the DNA. This rearrangement joins TRDV2 to TRDJ1; 8 bases agree with TRDD3. The V gene's germline CDR1 is GEAIGNYY and CDR2 EKD. This CDR3 contains 17 residues. The chain's CDR3 is CACGTLSVGDENDKLIF. Here the CDR3 DNA reads TGTGCCTGTGGCACCCTCTCCGTGGGGGATGAAAACGATAAACTCATCTTT.

This clone is large within its sample. The same CDR3 can be traced to other DNA sequences in this sample. V is TRDV1 and J is TRDJ1; 8 bases agree with TRDD3. The CDR3 runs to 19 residues. The ends lost 1 base at V and 0 bases at J; junction bases unmatched: 13. Germline loops: CDR1 TSWWSYY, CDR2 QGS. The chain's CDR3 is CALGEPPILLGVYTDKLIF. CDR3 DNA: TGTGCTCTTGGGGAACCTCCTATTTTACTGGGGGTGTACACCGATAAACTCATCTTT.

This clone turned up a few times. The V gene is TRDV2, the J gene TRDJ1, with 7 bases fitting TRDD3. V was clipped by 3 bases and J by 0 bases; unmatched bases: 18. CDR3 length equals 19 residues. In germline, CDR1 is GEAIGNYY, CDR2 EKD. CDR3 coding DNA: TGTGCCTGTGACCCGCTCGTGCGTACTGGGGACCCGTACACCGATAAACTCATCTTT. Translation gives CACDPLVRTGDPYTDKLIF.

This clone was observed a few times. TCRdb pairs this DNA with a much larger clone's protein that differs at residue 3, likely a read error; the protein shown was translated from the DNA. The chain has TRDV3 and TRDJ1; 7 nucleotides line up with TRDD3. V was clipped by 4 bases and J by 1 base; unmatched bases: 15. This CDR3 contains 16 residues. The germline V gene encodes CDR1 TVYSNPD and CDR2 GDNSRS (reference sequence). The CDR3 spells CASAPFSGGTTDKLIF. The CDR3 bases are TGTGCCTCTGCCCCCTTTAGTGGGGGAACCACCGATAAACTCATCTTT. Complete variable domain (other parts from reference TRDV3 and TRDJ1): CDKVTQSSPDQTVASGSEVVLLCTYDTVYSNPDLFWYRIRPDYSFQFVFYGDNSRSEGADFTQGRFSVKHILTQKAFHLVISPVRTEDSATYYCASAPFSGGTTDKLIFGKGTRVTVEP.

The table lists this clone with a few counts. This probably arose from a read error, given a far larger clone one base away. This sample also contains other DNA sequences that code for the same CDR3. This chain links TRDV2 with TRDJ1; 8 nucleotides match TRDD3. Germline V gene data show CDR1 as GEAIGNYY and CDR2 as EKD. The CDR3 totals 17 residues. The CDR3 here is CACDTVGGGLDTDKLIF. CDR3 in DNA: TGTGCCTGTGACACCGTAGGTGGGGGATTAGACACCGATAAGCTCATCTTT.

This clone was counted a few times. One base separates it from a far larger clone, so it is likely a read error. The chain is built from TRDV3 and TRDJ1; TRDD3 matches at 9 bases. The CDR3 sequence is 15 residues long. Trimming at V came to 0 bases and at J to 4 bases, leaving 9 bases not matched to a gene. CDR1 and CDR2 (germline): TVYSNPD, GDNSRS (reference sequence). CDR3 sequence (DNA): TGTGCCTTTAGTACACCTGGGGGATCTTACGATAAACTCATCTTT. This translates into CAFSTPGGSYDKLIF.

In this sample, this clone is medium-sized. The chain uses TRDV2 and TRDJ3; D might be TRDD3 (5 bases). Trimming removed 0 bases at V and 0 bases at J, with 17 bases between. The CDR3 extends over 20 amino acids. Per germline, CDR1 GEAIGNYY and CDR2 EKD. The CDR3 bases are TGTGCCTGTGACACCGTTCCCGTACTGGACAGCTCCTGGGACACCCGACAGATGTTTTTC. The encoded protein is CACDTVPVLDSSWDTRQMFF.

This clone was seen more than once but under ten times. This probably arose from a read error, given a far larger clone one base away. V usage is TRAV38-2/DV8 and J usage is TRDJ1; 11 positions match TRDD3. The CDR3 loop spans 21 amino acids. Germline loops: CDR1 TSESDYY, CDR2 QEAYKQQN. V trimming: 7 bases; J trimming: 2 bases; junction bases outside the gene matches: 25. CDR3 bases: TGTGCTTATGGGGTACTTTCCTACTCCTGGGGGATACACGTGAGTACCGATAAACTCATCTTT. Protein product: CAYGVLSYSWGIHVSTDKLIF.

The V and J genes are TRDV1 and TRDJ2, with TRDD3 matching 9 bases. Per the germline V gene, CDR1 is TSWWSYY and CDR2 is QGS. The CDR3 sequence is 19 residues long. V dropped 5 bases and J dropped 8; count of bases not matched to a gene: 21. The CDR3 here is CALGTAGWGICPGRAQLFF. Written as DNA, the CDR3 is TGTGCTCTTGGGACCGCTGGCTGGGGGATTTGCCCGGGACGCGCACAACTCTTCTTT.

This clone was seen a few times. A far larger clone is one nucleotide away, so this likely arose from a read error. This same CDR3 is encoded by further DNA sequences in the sample. This chain links TRDV2 with TRDJ1, with a weak D call TRDD2 (6 bases). Germline loops: CDR1 GEAIGNYY, CDR2 EKD. The CDR3 contains 15 residues. The CDR3 DNA follows: TGTGCCTGCGACACCATCGTTCCTAGCACCGATAAACTCATCTTT. Residues: CACDTIVPSTDKLIF.

Worth noting for this clone: TCRdb attributes to this sequence the protein of a much larger clone, which differs from the DNA translation at residue 13; a read error is likely, and the protein displayed is translated from the DNA. The V gene is TRDV2, the J gene TRDJ1; 7 nucleotides agree with TRDD3. V dropped 0 bases and J dropped 3; count of bases not matched to a gene: 15. This CDR3 comprises 18 residues. CDR1 and CDR2 (germline): GEAIGNYY, EKD. In DNA, the CDR3 is TGTGCCTGTGACACCGTAGCAACTGGGGACCCGTACGCCGATAAACTCATCTTT. It translates to CACDTVATGDPYADKLIF.

On this clone itself: This may be a read error, as it is one base from a much larger clone. Other DNA sequences in this sample translate to the same CDR3. The gene calls are TRDV2 and TRDJ1; 11 bases are shared with TRDD3. This CDR3 spans 19 amino acids. The V gene's germline CDR1 is GEAIGNYY and CDR2 EKD. J gave up 1 base and V 1 base, and 13 bases lay outside the gene matches. The CDR3 protein is CACDTVEVGGYGSTDKLIF. For the CDR3, the DNA is TGTGCCTGTGACACTGTAGAGGTTGGGGGATACGGATCCACCGATAAACTCATCTTT.

In regard to this clone: Possible read error: a much larger clone is one base away. The sample has other DNA sequences that encode this CDR3 too. DNA for the CDR3: TGCGCCTGTGACACCCTGGGTCTCCACACCGATAAACTCATCTTT. It codes for CACDTLGLHTDKLIF. V gene TRDV2 combines with J gene TRDJ1, with D perhaps matching TRDD3 (5 bases). The CDR3 covers 15 residues. Per germline, CDR1 GEAIGNYY and CDR2 EKD.

In this sample, this clone turned up a few times. No DNA is shown, since the ends of the CDR3 on it are uncertain; the CDR3 is the one TCRdb lists. Other DNA sequences in the sample encode the same CDR3. J is TRDJ1 and V is TRAV29/DV5; TRDD3, the D gene given by the table, was not confirmed from the DNA. The CDR3 region is 24 residues in length, termini included. Germline values: CDR1 NSMFDY, CDR2 ISSIKDK. The CDR3 spells CSVLLCSFPTGPDVVLGKTDKLIF.

Comment on this clone: A far bigger clonotype differs at one base, so this is likely a read error. The chain couples TRDV3 to TRDJ1, with 12 bases matching TRDD3. CDR1 TVYSNPD and CDR2 GDNSRS come from the germline V gene (reference sequence). CDR3 length equals 22 residues. Trimming removed 3 bases from V and 0 bases from J; junction bases left unmatched: 26. CDR3 bases: TGTGCCTTATTACCCTATTCCTACGACTCCTACTGGGGGATACTTAACACCGATAAACTCATCTTT. Translating gives CALLPYSYDSYWGILNTDKLIF.

In its sample, this clone was seen a few times. The TCRdb record carries a much larger clone's protein, which differs from this DNA's translation at residue 5; a read error is the likely cause, and the protein listed here is the DNA translation. The V and J genes are TRDV2 and TRDJ1, with unresolved D. V lost 3 bases and J lost 0, with 25 bases in between. This CDR3 is 19 amino acids long. CDR1 and CDR2 (germline): GEAIGNYY, EKD. The chain's CDR3 is CACDAISYSGSHDTDKLIF. For the CDR3, the DNA is TGTGCCTGTGACGCCATTTCTTATTCTGGAAGCCACGACACCGATAAACTCATCTTT.

This clone showed up just a few times. The translation of this DNA and the TCRdb protein of a much larger clone differ at residue 6, probably owing to a read error; the protein shown here is translated from the DNA. The chain has TRDV2 and TRDJ1; the match to TRDD3 covers 12 bases. V was pared by 0 bases and J by 0 bases, with 7 bases of the junction left unmatched. The V gene's germline CDR1 is GEAIGNYY and CDR2 EKD. The CDR3 runs 18 residues. The CDR3 loop is CACDTASLGDTYTDKLIF. Written as DNA, the CDR3 is TGTGCCTGTGACACCGCGTCGCTGGGGGATACGTACACCGATAAACTCATCTTT.

The chain joins TRDV2 to TRDJ1, with TRDD3 matching over 13 bases. The trim removed 0 bases at V and 1 base at J, leaving 10 bases unmatched. The CDR3 is 19 residues long. The germline V gene encodes CDR1 GEAIGNYY and CDR2 EKD. Written as DNA, the CDR3 is TGTGCCTGTGACACCGTACTGGGGGATACGCGGGCCCTCACCGATAAACTCATCTTT. This codes for CACDTVLGDTRALTDKLIF.

About this clone itself: TCRdb attributes to this sequence the protein of a much larger clone, which differs from the DNA translation at residue 5; a read error is likely, and the protein displayed is translated from the DNA. The chain uses TRDV2 and TRDJ1; 8 positions agree with TRDD3. Germline-derived CDR1 and CDR2 are GEAIGNYY and EKD. This CDR3 contains 17 residues. V was clipped by 3 bases and J by 0 bases; unmatched bases: 11. CDR3 sequence reads: CACDAVGGGLDTDKLIF. CDR3 bases: TGTGCCTGTGACGCCGTAGGTGGGGGATTAGACACCGATAAACTCATCTTT.

In regard to this clone: This DNA translates differently at residue 14 from the TCRdb protein, which is that of a much larger clone; a read error is likely, and the protein shown is the DNA's own translation. This chain connects TRDV2 to TRDJ1; 8 bases align to TRDD3. V lost 0 bases and J lost 3; bases outside the gene matches: 17. The CDR3 sequence is 19 residues long. Germline V gives CDR1 GEAIGNYY, CDR2 EKD. For the CDR3, the DNA is TGTGCCTGTGACACCGTCCGGTCTGGGGGAGACCTTGACGCCGATAAACTCATCTTT. Its translation is CACDTVRSGGDLDADKLIF.